Listed below are T cell receptor beta chains from one sample, sequenced in a study of a mutant IDH1 vaccine in newly diagnosed glioma. The assay was immunoSEQ multiplex PCR, and TCRdb's table has in-frame clones only and misses some. This repertoire shows about 56,000 clones, about 71% found once; its top ten account for around 5%. These receptors lack a known antigen. The sample consisted of PBMCs, taken from a glioma patient whose treatment included an IDH1 peptide vaccine. Every receptor here comes from a man in his fifties or sixties with glioma. The CDR3 runs from the conserved cysteine through the conserved F or W. D genes are given only for firm matches. Size is omitted from some rows. Given values are once, few, many or a class for expanded clones.

D: -
size: once
V: TRBV5-1
J: TRBJ1-3
DNA: TGCGCCAGCAGCTTCCAGGACACCATATATTTT
CDR3: CASSFQDTIYF

D: -
size: -
V: TRBV5-1
J: TRBJ1-3
DNA: TGCGCCAGCAGCTTGGGGACAGACCTTAACACCATATATTTT
CDR3: CASSLGTDLNTIYF

D: TRBD1
size: -
V: TRBV6-6
J: TRBJ1-1
DNA: TGTGCCAGCAGTTACGGGACAGGGAGGCTAAAAGCTTTCTTT
CDR3: CASSYGTGRLKAFF

D: TRBD1
size: -
V: TRBV18
J: TRBJ2-1
DNA: TGTGCCAGCTCACCACCCCCCGCCCGGACAGGGACCTACAATGAGCAGTTCTTC
CDR3: CASSPPPARTGTYNEQFF

D: -
size: -
V: TRBV7-2
J: TRBJ1-2
DNA: TGTGCCAGCAGCTTAGAAGCATGGAACTATGGCTACACCTTC
CDR3: CASSLEAWNYGYTF

D: -
size: -
V: TRBV19
J: TRBJ2-7
DNA: TGTGCCAGTAGTATAACAGATCCCTACGAGCAGTACTTC
CDR3: CASSITDPYEQYF

D: -
size: -
V: TRBV5-1
J: TRBJ2-7
DNA: TGCGCCAGCAGCCTCGGGGACCTCTCCTACGAGCAGTACTTC
CDR3: CASSLGDLSYEQYF

D: -
size: -
V: TRBV10-3
J: TRBJ2-6
DNA: TGTGCCATCAGCTTACAGGGATCTGGGGCCAACGTCCTGACTTTC
CDR3: CAISLQGSGANVLTF

D: -
size: once
V: TRBV30
J: TRBJ2-7
DNA: TGTGCCTGGATGGCTACTTACGAGCAGTACTTC
CDR3: CAWMATYEQYF

D: TRBD2
size: -
V: TRBV5-1
J: TRBJ2-7
DNA: TGCGCCAGCAGCTTGGCGACGGGGGGGGTCTACGAGCAGTACTTC
CDR3: CASSLATGGVYEQYF

D: -
size: -
V: TRBV9
J: TRBJ1-1
DNA: TGTGCCAGCAGCGTAGATACTTTGGCAGAGATGAACACTGAAGCTTTCTTT
CDR3: CASSVDTLAEMNTEAFF

D: TRBD2
size: once
V: TRBV6-6
J: TRBJ2-1
DNA: TGTGCCAGCAGCCCTCCTCGAGCGGGGGCCTCGGATGAGCAGTTCTTC
CDR3: CASSPPRAGASDEQFF

D: -
size: -
V: TRBV5-1
J: TRBJ2-7
DNA: TGCGCCAGCAGCTTGGAGACAGTCTCCTACGAGCAGTACTTC
CDR3: CASSLETVSYEQYF

D: -
size: -
V: TRBV28
J: TRBJ1-5
DNA: TGTGCCAGCAGCGTGAATCAGCCCCAGCATTTT
CDR3: CASSVNQPQHF

D: -
size: few
V: TRBV18
J: TRBJ2-7
DNA: TGTGCCAGCTCACCACCATCCAAGGAGGCCTACGAGCAGTACTTC
CDR3: CASSPPSKEAYEQYF

D: -
size: -
V: TRBV5-5
J: TRBJ1-1
DNA: TGTGCCAGCAGCCCGGGAGGACCTGGGAACACTGAAGCTTTCTTT
CDR3: CASSPGGPGNTEAFF

D: TRBD1
size: -
V: TRBV11-3
J: TRBJ2-2
DNA: TGTGCCAGCAGCACCGCAGGGGGCGCGGGAACCGGGGAGCTGTTTTTT
CDR3: CASSTAGGAGTGELFF

D: TRBD1
size: -
V: TRBV27
J: TRBJ2-7
DNA: TGTGCCAGCAGTTTAGCAGGGGGCTACGAGCAGTACTTC
CDR3: CASSLAGGYEQYF

D: TRBD1
size: -
V: TRBV5-6
J: TRBJ2-2
DNA: TGTGCCAGCAGCTCACTCGGACAGGGAAGAAGGACCGGGGAGCTGTTTTTT
CDR3: CASSSLGQGRRTGELFF

D: TRBD1
size: few
V: TRBV28
J: TRBJ1-2
DNA: TGTGCCAGCAGATCAGGGGGCGGCTATGGCTACACCTTC
CDR3: CASRSGGGYGYTF

D: TRBD2
size: -
V: TRBV9
J: TRBJ2-1
DNA: TGTGCCAGCAGCGTAGGCGGGGGGCCGTACAATGAGCAGTTCTTC
CDR3: CASSVGGGPYNEQFF

D: -
size: -
V: TRBV28
J: TRBJ1-1
DNA: TGTGCCAGCAGTCCCTCTCAGGGCTGGGGCACTGAAGCTTTCTTT
CDR3: CASSPSQGWGTEAFF

D: -
size: -
V: TRBV2
J: TRBJ1-3
DNA: TGTGCCAGCAGGGGTCTCTCTGGAAACACCATATATTTT
CDR3: CASRGLSGNTIYF

D: -
size: -
V: TRBV5-5
J: TRBJ1-1
DNA: TGTGCCAGCAGCTTCACCGGGGATGAAGCTTTCTTT
CDR3: CASSFTGDEAFF

D: -
size: -
V: TRBV2
J: TRBJ1-3
DNA: TGTGCCACCAAGGGGCAGTCGGGAAACACCATATATTTT
CDR3: CATKGQSGNTIYF

D: -
size: -
V: TRBV19
J: TRBJ1-2
DNA: TGTGCCAGTAGTGCCAGCACAGGGTACGGCTACACCTTC
CDR3: CASSASTGYGYTF

D: TRBD2
size: -
V: TRBV10-2
J: TRBJ2-7
DNA: TGCGCCAGCAGTGAGAGGGGGCCTAGCGGGGGTGAGGAGCAGTACTTC
CDR3: CASSERGPSGGEEQYF

D: -
size: -
V: TRBV5-4
J: TRBJ2-3
DNA: TGTGCCAGCACCAGACAGGTCACAGATACGCAGTATTTT
CDR3: CASTRQVTDTQYF

D: -
size: -
V: TRBV7-2
J: TRBJ1-4
DNA: TGTGCCAGCAGCTTAGGCGGGGAAAAACTGTTTTTT
CDR3: CASSLGGEKLFF

D: TRBD1
size: -
V: TRBV7-8
J: TRBJ1-4
DNA: TGTGCCAGCAGCTTAGTTAGAGACAGGGATGAAAAACTGTTTTTT
CDR3: CASSLVRDRDEKLFF

D: TRBD1
size: -
V: TRBV18
J: TRBJ1-6
DNA: TGTGCCAGCTCACCAGGGGTCGAGACAGGGTATTCACCCCTCCACTTT
CDR3: CASSPGVETGYSPLHF

D: -
size: few
V: TRBV7-9
J: TRBJ1-5
DNA: TGTGCCAGCAGCCCGGACAAAGGCAGACAGCCCCAGCATTTT
CDR3: CASSPDKGRQPQHF

D: -
size: -
V: TRBV10-3
J: TRBJ1-1
DNA: TGTGCCATCAGTGATCCGGGGACGGTGGAGAACACTGAAGCTTTCTTT
CDR3: CAISDPGTVENTEAFF